This T cell receptor (beta chain) was retrieved from a study of T cells in Graves' hyperthyroidism and ophthalmopathy. Study-wide background: The blood sample was taken at first diagnosis, before treatment began.

Not enrolled were patients with uncontrolled infection, other autoimmune disease, pregnancy or lactation. Study results and limitations: Within blood appeared most thyroid clonotypes that had expanded above 0.001. Prediction of ophthalmopathy progression came a median around 6.1 months pre-onset.

There were TCR beta CDR3 regions amplified from RNA transcripts. The HTBI set primed first-round TCR CDR3 RT-PCR. TCRdb re-called the multiplex PCR reads with MiXCR, one entry per CDR3 protein. In the table there are hundreds of thousands of distinct CDR3 sequences, 14% of which are singletons. This clonotype was counted a few times. Its matching antigen is unknown. The CDR3 covers 15 residues. V was shortened by 3 bases and J by 3 bases, with 12 bases between the two germline ends. The germline CDR1 and CDR2 sequences are SGHDN and FVKESK. The chain links TRBV14 to TRBJ2-1; D is uncertain. Input material: blood. This sequence was found in a woman aged 40-49 years with Graves' hyperthyroidism. The CDR3 DNA reads TGTGCCAGCAGCCAGCTGAGAGCCGGCTACAATGAGCAGTTCTTC. Translated: CASSQLRAGYNEQFF.